These 18 T cell receptor beta chains share one sample of origin, sequenced in a study of identical twins. TCRdb fed the 5' RACE reads into MiXCR, producing one record per CDR3 protein. This sample yields roughly 720,000 distinct CDR3 sequences, of which roughly 18% are seen a single time; over 10% belongs to the top ten. The sample was also linked to a second study, of T cells expressing NK-cell markers.

Sequencing was carried out using PBMCs. These receptors all stem from a young woman in good health.

This clonotype was picked up a small number of times. V gene TRBV5-1 combines with J gene TRBJ1-6, with TRBD1 as a possible D gene (5 bases). V gave up 0 bases and J gave up 7 bases, with 11 bases separating them. The CDR3 sequence is 15 residues long. Germline V gene data show CDR1 as SGHRS and CDR2 as YFSETQ. In DNA form, the CDR3 reads TGCGCCAGCAGCTTGGGGGGCAAGGAAAATTCACCCCTCCACTTT. Encoded protein: CASSLGGKENSPLHF.

This chain joins TRBV2 and TRBJ1-1, with D possibly being TRBD1 (5 bases). The CDR3 length is 15 residues. CDR1 SNHLY and CDR2 FYNNEI come from the germline V gene. Trimming took 4 bases from V and 4 from J, leaving 16 bases between them. This chain's CDR3 is CASSATQGHGTEAFF. CDR3 nucleotides: TGTGCCAGCAGTGCGACTCAGGGCCATGGCACTGAAGCTTTCTTT.

This clonotype was found a few times. The chain uses TRBV4-2 and TRBJ2-7, with 7 positions matching TRBD1. The V gene's germline CDR1 is LGHNA and CDR2 YNFKEQ. V lost 4 bases and J lost 3; bases outside the gene matches: 6. The CDR3 is made up of 14 amino acids. CDR3 residues: CASSRDSSYYEQYF. CDR3 in DNA: TGTGCCAGCAGCCGGGACAGTTCGTACTACGAGCAGTACTTC.

The chain employs TRBV5-4 and TRBJ2-1, with unresolved D. Germline loops: CDR1 SGHNT, CDR2 YYREEE (reference sequence). V gave up 3 bases and J gave up 6 bases, with 10 bases separating them. CDR3 length equals 13 residues. The CDR3 DNA reads TGTGCCAGCAGCTCCGCCCGAGGCAATGAGCAGTTCTTC. Protein: CASSSARGNEQFF.

The V gene is TRBV5-1, the J gene TRBJ1-2; 7 nucleotides align to TRBD1. J lost 4 bases, V lost 0 bases, and 9 bases had no gene match. Germline CDR1 reads SGHRS; CDR2 reads YFSETQ. The CDR3 consists of 16 residues. CDR3 protein: CASSLGTATGSYGYTF. The CDR3 DNA sequence: TGCGCCAGCAGCTTGGGTACCGCGACAGGGAGCTATGGCTACACCTTC.

This clonotype has a handful of counts. The chain is built from TRBV12-3 or TRBV12-4 and TRBJ2-1, with 9 bases identical to TRBD1. The CDR3 has 14 amino acids. V gave up 2 bases and J gave up 8 bases; unmatched junction bases: 4. CDR3 nucleotide sequence: TGTGCCAGCAGTTTATGGGACAGGGTAGATGAGCAGTTCTTC. Encoded protein: CASSLWDRVDEQFF.

The gene calls are TRBV11-2 and TRBJ2-1, with 9 bases identical to TRBD2. The CDR3 has 16 residues. CDR1 is SGHAT and CDR2 is FQNNGV in the germline V gene. The ends lost 5 bases at V and 4 bases at J; junction bases unmatched: 9. The CDR3 region has the DNA TGTGCCAGCAGCCCACGAGCGGGAGGACAGTACAATGAGCAGTTCTTC. This sequence encodes CASSPRAGGQYNEQFF.

This clonotype came up a few times. V gene TRBV11-1 combines with J gene TRBJ2-1; TRBD2 is a possible D gene (7 bases). V lost 5 bases, J lost 5 bases, and 19 bases lay in between. Germline V gene lookup returns CDR1 SGHAT and CDR2 FQDESV (reference sequence). The CDR3 runs to 16 residues. The CDR3 spells CASSPLAAGAHNEQFF. The CDR3 DNA sequence: TGTGCCAGCAGCCCGCTGGCGGCGGGGGCTCACAATGAGCAGTTCTTC.

This clonotype was observed a few times. This chain's CDR3 is CASSLERAWEQYF. CDR3 nucleotide sequence: TGTGCCAGCAGCTTGGAACGGGCCTGGGAGCAGTACTTC. V is TRBV5-6 and J is TRBJ2-7; no reliable D call. The germline V gene has CDR1 SGHDT and CDR2 YYEEEE. Trimming took off 0 bases at V and 7 bases at J, with 11 bases between the two ends. This CDR3 has 13 amino acids.

The chain combines TRBV9 with TRBJ2-1, with D perhaps TRBD2 (7 bases). Germline V gene lookup returns CDR1 SGDLS and CDR2 YYNGEE. The CDR3 covers 16 residues. With 4 bases removed from V and 9 bases from J, the gap between germline ends came to 23 bases. As DNA, the CDR3 is TGTGCCAGCAGCAAAACTTCAATGCGGGGGCAGGTTGAGCAGTTCTTC. Protein product: CASSKTSMRGQVEQFF.

The chain recombines TRBV15 with TRBJ2-3, with 8 nucleotides matching TRBD2. The length of the CDR3 is 14 residues. Looked up from germline, CDR1 is LNHNV and CDR2 is YYDKDF (reference sequence). The ends lost 8 bases at V and 4 bases at J; junction bases unmatched: 8. CDR3 coding DNA: TGTGCCACCCGTCAGCGGGAGTACCCAGATACGCAGTATTTT. This sequence encodes CATRQREYPDTQYF.

This chain joins TRBV27 and TRBJ1-1, with D perhaps matching TRBD1 (5 bases). CDR1 and CDR2 (germline): MNHEY, SMNVEV (reference sequence). Trimming cost V 1 base and J 11 bases, with 11 bases left between them. The CDR3 covers 12 residues. The CDR3 region is CASSLLGGFAFF. In nucleotides, the CDR3 is TGTGCCAGCAGTTTATTGGGGGGGTTTGCTTTCTTT.

This clonotype was seen a handful of times. This chain links TRBV9 with TRBJ2-4; D possibly corresponds to TRBD1 (6 bases). V lost 6 bases and J lost 1, with 14 bases in between. CDR1 and CDR2 (germline): SGDLS, YYNGEE. The CDR3 consists of 15 residues. CDR3 sequence: CASTRRGTAKNIQYF. The CDR3 nucleotides are TGTGCCAGCACCCGAAGGGGGACGGCCAAAAACATTCAGTACTTC.

This chain uses TRBV27 with TRBJ2-6; D remains unclear. The length of the CDR3 is 16 residues. Trimming took 3 bases from V and 0 from J, leaving 9 bases between them. Germline V gene data show CDR1 as MNHEY and CDR2 as SMNVEV (reference sequence). The CDR3 spells CASSFIGSSGANVLTF. CDR3 nucleotide sequence: TGTGCCAGCAGTTTTATAGGAAGCTCTGGGGCCAACGTCCTGACTTTC.

The genes are TRBV11-2 and TRBJ2-3, with D perhaps TRBD1 (5 bases). CDR1 is SGHAT and CDR2 is FQNNGV in the germline V gene. This CDR3 is built from 13 residues. Trimming took off 5 bases at V and 5 bases at J, with 11 bases between the two ends. The CDR3 region is CASSQGRRDTQYF. DNA of the CDR3: TGTGCCAGCAGCCAGGGCCGCAGAGATACGCAGTATTTT.

This clonotype was seen a handful of times. The chain employs TRBV10-3 and TRBJ2-1, with 10 positions matching TRBD2. The CDR3 runs to 15 residues. The V gene's germline CDR1 is ENHRY and CDR2 SYGVKD. After removal of 2 bases from V and 7 bases from J, the junction contained 5 bases not matched to a gene. The CDR3 nucleotides are TGTGCCATCAGTGAGGCGTTAGCGGGAGGTAATGAGCAGTTCTTC. Amino acids: CAISEALAGGNEQFF.

This clonotype was picked up a small number of times. This chain joins TRBV12-3 or TRBV12-4 and TRBJ1-5; no clear D gene. V was cut by 2 bases and J by 4 bases, with 9 bases left in between. The length of the CDR3 is 14 residues. The DNA of the CDR3 is TGTGCCAGCAGTTTAACGATGGGAAATCAGCCCCAGCATTTT. It is translated as CASSLTMGNQPQHF.

A few counts support this clonotype. CDR3 protein: CASTQPSGQANTGELFF. CDR3 DNA sequence: TGTGCCAGCACCCAGCCCAGTGGGCAGGCCAACACCGGGGAGCTGTTTTTT. The chain couples TRBV7-2 to TRBJ2-2; D ambiguous. CDR3 length equals 17 residues. Germline assignment: CDR1 SGHTA and CDR2 FQGNSA. Trimming removed 7 bases at V and 2 bases at J, with 20 bases between.